The text below deals with one T cell receptor beta chain. What it binds is not known. The entry originates in a study of T cell responses to AZD1222 COVID-19 vaccine. In germline, CDR1 is SQVTM, CDR2 ANQGSEA. The V and J ends lost 3 bases and 4 bases respectively, with 9 bases between them. The CDR3 loop spans 12 amino acids. Broader study findings: Vaccine-associated CD4 TCRs ranged over spike, dominating at 160-218 and 743-854. Repertoire collection took place solely once the T cell response had peaked.

Data came from immunoSEQ multiplex PCR; TCRdb stores just in-frame clones and leaves some out. The table includes approximately 160,000 clones, roughly 87% detected once. The source material was peripheral blood, sampled on day 0 of AZD1222 vaccination. The chain recombines TRBV29-1 with TRBJ1-2; D unresolved. The sequence derives from an adult in good health. CDR3 residues: CSVERLSYGYTF. The CDR3, as DNA: TGCAGCGTTGAGAGGTTGAGCTATGGCTACACCTTC.